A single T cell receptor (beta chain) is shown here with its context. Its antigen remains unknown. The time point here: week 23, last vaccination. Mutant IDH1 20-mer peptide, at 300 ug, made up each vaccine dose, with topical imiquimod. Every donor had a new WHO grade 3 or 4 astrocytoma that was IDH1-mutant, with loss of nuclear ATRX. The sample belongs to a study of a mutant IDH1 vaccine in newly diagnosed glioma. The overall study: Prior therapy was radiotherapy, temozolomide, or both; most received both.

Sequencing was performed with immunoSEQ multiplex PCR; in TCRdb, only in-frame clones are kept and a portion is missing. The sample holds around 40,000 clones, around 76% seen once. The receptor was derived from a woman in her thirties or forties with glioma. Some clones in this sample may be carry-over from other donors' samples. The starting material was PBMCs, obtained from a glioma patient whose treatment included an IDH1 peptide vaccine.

The CDR3 protein is CASSQFSGGLNEQFF. CDR3 DNA sequence: TGCGCCAGCAGCCAATTCTCGGGGGGGCTGAATGAGCAGTTCTTC. This chain links TRBV4-3 with TRBJ2-1, with TRBD2 matching over 8 bases. V dropped 2 bases and J dropped 7; count of bases not matched to a gene: 7. The CDR3 spans 15 residues. Germline values: CDR1 LGHNA, CDR2 YSLEER.